Listed here are 29 T cell receptor beta chains from one sample, sequenced in a study of identical twins. TCRdb re-called the 5' RACE reads through MiXCR, storing one row per CDR3 protein. The repertoire holds under 900,000 distinct CDR3 sequences, approximately 13% seen once, with about 1.5% in the top ten. These data were also filed under a second study, of yellow fever vaccine responses in identical twins.

The specimen was PBMCs. These receptors all stem from a woman between 18 and 30 years old in good health.

The rearrangement joins TRBV4-1 to TRBJ2-2, with D possibly matching TRBD2 (7 bases). V lost 1 base and J 6 bases, leaving 15 bases between the germline ends. The CDR3 length is 16 residues. Germline CDR1 MGHRA, CDR2 YSYEKL. The CDR3 bases are TGCGCCAGCAGCCAAGTGGGGACCGGGGGGCCCGGGGAGCTGTTTTTT. Its protein is CASSQVGTGGPGELFF.

The rearrangement joins TRBV4-1 to TRBJ2-7, with D unclear. The CDR3 totals 13 residues. With 3 bases removed from V and 2 bases from J, the gap between germline ends came to 8 bases. Per germline, CDR1 MGHRA and CDR2 YSYEKL. CDR3 nucleotides: TGCGCCAGCAGCCAGGACCTGACCTACGAGCAGTACGTC. Protein sequence: CASSQDLTYEQYV.

This clonotype has at least ten counts. The CDR3 nucleotides are TGTGCCAGCAGCTCGGACAGGGGGTACCAAGAGACCCAGTACTTC. It yields the protein CASSSDRGYQETQYF. The chain joins TRBV7-9 to TRBJ2-5, with 10 bases lining up with TRBD1. Unmatched junction bases numbered 2, after V lost 4 bases and J lost 0 bases. This CDR3 contains 15 residues. The germline CDR1 and CDR2 sequences are SEHNR and FQNEAQ (reference sequence).

This clonotype has ten or more counts. This chain uses TRBV5-1 with TRBJ2-2; TRBD1 matches 9 bases. There are 17 residues in the CDR3. Germline V gene sequence: CDR1 SGHRS, CDR2 YFSETQ. Germline trimming cut 1 base from V and 4 bases from J; bases unmatched to any gene: 8. The CDR3 sequence: CASSLRDRASVTGELFF. The CDR3 DNA follows: TGCGCCAGCAGCTTGAGGGACAGGGCGTCGGTCACCGGGGAGCTGTTTTTT.

This clonotype was observed at least ten times. The chain has TRBV12-3 or TRBV12-4 and TRBJ2-3; D tentatively reads TRBD1 or TRBD2 (5 bases each). V gave up 5 bases and J gave up 2 bases, with 14 bases separating them. The CDR3 has 15 residues. CDR3 protein: CASSGGPHPTDTQYF. The CDR3 DNA follows: TGTGCCAGCAGTGGGGGTCCCCACCCCACAGATACGCAGTATTTT.

The rearrangement uses TRBV15 and TRBJ2-1; 12 nucleotides match TRBD2. V dropped 1 base and J dropped 7; count of bases not matched to a gene: 5. Germline V gives CDR1 LNHNV, CDR2 YYDKDF (reference sequence). The CDR3 is 16 amino acids. The CDR3 DNA reads TGTGCCACCAGCAGAGGTATCGGGACTAGCGGGAATGAGCAGTTCTTC. It specifies CATSRGIGTSGNEQFF.

The chain combines TRBV15 with TRBJ2-7; either TRBD1 or TRBD2 may supply D (5 bases each). V lost 10 bases to trimming and J lost 6 bases, with 16 bases between them. The V gene's germline CDR1 is LNHNV and CDR2 YYDKDF (reference sequence). The CDR3 extends over 12 amino acids. The CDR3 spells CAKILRGSEQYF. In nucleotides, the CDR3 is TGTGCCAAAATCCTACGGGGCTCCGAGCAGTACTTC.

This clonotype was detected only a few times. The V and J genes are TRBV10-3 and TRBJ2-1; 7 bases fit TRBD2. The CDR3 consists of 14 residues. In germline, CDR1 is ENHRY, CDR2 SYGVKD. With V trimmed by 4 bases and J by 7 bases, 7 bases remained unmatched. DNA for the CDR3: TGTGCCATCAGTGCGGCGGGAGAAGGAAATGAGCAGTTCTTC. Its translation: CAISAAGEGNEQFF.

The chain is built from TRBV3-1 and TRBJ2-5; tentatively, D is TRBD1 or TRBD2 (5 bases each). This CDR3 is built from 14 residues. The germline V gene has CDR1 LGHDT and CDR2 YNNKEL (reference sequence). V gave up 2 bases and J gave up 3 bases, with 10 bases separating them. The CDR3 region is CASSQNWGKETQYF. CDR3 nucleotide sequence: TGTGCCAGCAGCCAAAACTGGGGGAAAGAGACCCAGTACTTC.

This clonotype was seen a handful of times. The rearrangement joins TRBV4-2 to TRBJ2-2; D not certain. The CDR3 runs to 16 residues. V was trimmed by 0 bases and J by 4 bases, leaving 12 bases between them. Germline CDR1 LGHNA, CDR2 YNFKEQ. This chain's CDR3 is CASSQDWTAVTGELFF. CDR3 sequence (DNA): TGTGCCAGCAGCCAAGATTGGACGGCGGTCACCGGGGAGCTGTTTTTT.

J is TRBJ1-1 and V is TRBV24-1, with D perhaps matching TRBD1 (5 bases). Germline-derived CDR1 and CDR2 are KGHDR and SFDVKD. This CDR3 comprises 14 residues. V lost 5 bases and J lost 5, with 14 bases in between. CDR3 region: CATSANGGATEAFF. CDR3 in DNA: TGTGCCACCAGTGCCAATGGAGGGGCGACTGAAGCTTTCTTT.

In its sample, this clonotype was seen once. CDR3 protein: CASRPSGVAGEHETQYF. DNA of the CDR3: TGTGCCAGCAGACCGAGCGGGGTGGCGGGAGAACACGAGACCCAGTACTTC. This chain joins TRBV27 and TRBJ2-5, with 7 nucleotides matching TRBD2. The germline V gene has CDR1 MNHEY and CDR2 SMNVEV (reference sequence). CDR3 length: 17 residues. With 6 bases clipped from V and 5 bases from J, the junction kept 18 bases outside the gene matches.

The sample holds a few counts of this clonotype. The chain joins TRBV6-2 or TRBV6-3 to TRBJ2-2, with TRBD1 identical over 8 bases. Germline V gives CDR1 MNHEY, CDR2 SVGEGT. The CDR3 length is 20 residues. V lost 2 bases to trimming and J lost 5 bases; unmatched junction nucleotides: 19. CDR3 region: CASSYPRVTTDRGNTGELFF. As DNA, the CDR3 is TGTGCCAGCAGTTACCCCCGGGTTACAACCGACAGGGGAAATACCGGGGAGCTGTTTTTT.

The chain has TRBV29-1 and TRBJ2-1; D uncertain. V was shortened by 2 bases and J by 0 bases, with 8 bases between the two germline ends. The CDR3 runs 14 residues. CDR1 SQVTM and CDR2 ANQGSEA come from the germline V gene. The CDR3 region is CSVESESSYNEQFF. CDR3 in DNA: TGCAGCGTTGAAAGTGAGAGCTCCTACAATGAGCAGTTCTTC.

J is TRBJ2-1 and V is TRBV11-1, with D maybe TRBD1 (5 bases). CDR1 is SGHAT, CDR2 FQDESV, per germline (reference sequence). V lost 7 bases and J lost 0, with 22 bases in between. The CDR3 is made up of 18 amino acids. The CDR3 bases are TGTGCCAGCACCTCCCTAGGGGCAGTCAAGAGCTCCTACAATGAGCAGTTCTTC. It translates to CASTSLGAVKSSYNEQFF.

This clonotype turned up a few times. The chain links TRBV9 to TRBJ1-4, with D uncertain. Germline V gene data show CDR1 as SGDLS and CDR2 as YYNGEE. Trimming took 0 bases from V and 8 from J, leaving 17 bases between them. The CDR3 runs to 16 residues. The CDR3 bases are TGTGCCAGCAGCGTAGCTCCCCAAGCCCCCGGAGAAAAACTGTTTTTT. Translated, it gives CASSVAPQAPGEKLFF.

This clonotype has a handful of counts. In nucleotides, the CDR3 is TGCAGTGCTATTCGGGACAGGGTCTCCTACGAGCAGTACTTC. Translating gives CSAIRDRVSYEQYF. V gene TRBV20-1 combines with J gene TRBJ2-7; the match to TRBD1 covers 9 bases. V lost 4 bases, J lost 0 bases, and 4 bases stayed unmatched. The CDR3 runs to 14 residues. Germline V CDR1 and CDR2: DFQATT, SNEGSKA (reference sequence).

The table lists this clonotype with many counts. This rearrangement joins TRBV12-3 or TRBV12-4 to TRBJ1-4, with 11 bases identical to TRBD1. The CDR3 extends over 16 amino acids. Trimming at V came to 7 bases and at J to 0 bases, leaving 4 bases not matched to a gene. CDR3 nucleotide sequence: TGTGCCAGCACCGCGGGACAGGGGGCAACTAATGAAAAACTGTTTTTT. This gives the protein CASTAGQGATNEKLFF.

This clonotype has just a few counts. The chain recombines TRBV7-8 with TRBJ2-1; 7 bases align to TRBD2. The CDR3 runs 16 residues. Trimming removed 5 bases from V and 1 base from J; junction bases left unmatched: 8. CDR1 and CDR2 (germline): SGHVS, FQNEAQ. The DNA for the CDR3 is TGTGCCAGCAGCCCTCGGCGGGAGAGGTCCTACAATGAGCAGTTCTTC. It encodes CASSPRRERSYNEQFF.

The genes are TRBV7-8 and TRBJ2-1; TRBD2 matches 7 bases. V shed 4 bases and J 5 bases; nucleotides not matched to a gene: 8. This CDR3 has 15 residues. Germline CDR1 reads SGHVS; CDR2 reads FQNEAQ. CDR3 region: CASSYGAGANNEQFF. CDR3 bases: TGTGCCAGCAGCTATGGTGCGGGAGCGAACAATGAGCAGTTCTTC.

The chain uses TRBV5-1 and TRBJ2-1; 10 bases match TRBD2. The CDR3 runs 16 residues. V trimming: 1 base; J trimming: 8 bases; junction bases outside the gene matches: 9. Germline V CDR1 and CDR2: SGHRS, YFSETQ. The CDR3 nucleotides are TGCGCCAGCAGCTTGACGGGGTCTAGCGGGAGTTATGAGCAGTTCTTC. Translating it yields CASSLTGSSGSYEQFF.

The chain couples TRBV2 to TRBJ2-1, with 8 nucleotides matching TRBD2. Germline V gives CDR1 SNHLY, CDR2 FYNNEI. After removal of 5 bases from V and 4 bases from J, the junction contained 4 bases not matched to a gene. The CDR3 runs 14 residues. This chain's CDR3 is CASSPGLDYNEQFF. For the CDR3, the DNA is TGTGCCAGCAGTCCGGGACTAGATTACAATGAGCAGTTCTTC.

Many counts were recorded for this clonotype. V is TRBV14 and J is TRBJ1-2; no firm D call. V shed 0 bases and J shed 5 bases, with 10 bases lying between them. Looked up from germline, CDR1 is SGHDN and CDR2 is FVKESK. This CDR3 has 14 amino acids. CDR3 sequence (DNA): TGTGCCAGCAGCCAAGAAGTGGGAGATTATGGCTACACCTTC. Translating gives CASSQEVGDYGYTF.

The rearrangement joins TRBV10-3 to TRBJ2-7, with TRBD1 matching 9 bases. Germline CDR1 ENHRY, CDR2 SYGVKD. V dropped 5 bases and J dropped 0; count of bases not matched to a gene: 2. There are 14 residues in the CDR3. CDR3 sequence (DNA): TGTGCCATCAGTATGGGACAGGGCTCCTACGAGCAGTACGTC. Residues: CAISMGQGSYEQYV.

In this sample, this clonotype turned up many times. This chain links TRBV5-6 with TRBJ1-5; tentative D call: TRBD1 (5 bases). The length of the CDR3 is 16 residues. Trimming stripped 4 bases from V and 2 bases from J, with 16 bases between. Germline V lookup: CDR1 SGHDT, CDR2 YYEEEE. The CDR3 sequence: CASSRTNGGGNQPQHF. CDR3 coding DNA: TGTGCCAGCAGCCGAACCAATGGGGGGGGCAATCAGCCCCAGCATTTT.

The table lists this clonotype with a count of one. The chain is built from TRBV28 and TRBJ2-1; 8 nucleotides agree with TRBD1. Germline loops: CDR1 MDHEN, CDR2 SYDVKM. V lost 6 bases, J lost 6 bases, and 4 bases stayed unmatched. This CDR3 region has 13 residues. The CDR3 bases are TGTGCCAGCAGGCGACAGGGGATCAATGAGCAGTTCTTC. Translating it yields CASRRQGINEQFF.

This chain connects TRBV9 to TRBJ2-1; tentatively, D is TRBD2 (6 bases). The CDR3 has 18 amino acids. The V end was cut by 3 bases, the J end by 5 bases, with 24 bases between. CDR1 is SGDLS and CDR2 is YYNGEE in the germline V gene. Here the CDR3 DNA reads TGTGCCAGCAGCGCAAATTCGGAGGGCGTCTTTCTCCACAATGAGCAGTTCTTC. Translating gives CASSANSEGVFLHNEQFF.

Many counts were recorded for this clonotype. The gene calls are TRBV10-3 and TRBJ1-2, with no clear D. Germline lookup yields CDR1 ENHRY and CDR2 SYGVKD. V shed 3 bases and J shed 7 bases, with 6 bases lying between them. CDR3 size: 11 residues. The CDR3 DNA sequence: TGTGCCATCAGTGACGGGTTTGGCTACACCTTC. Its translation: CAISDGFGYTF.

This clonotype was seen ten or more times. V is TRBV7-2 and J is TRBJ2-1; D is possibly TRBD2 (5 bases). V lost 5 bases and J lost 10, with 15 bases in between. Germline V gene data show CDR1 as SGHTA and CDR2 as FQGNSA. The CDR3 consists of 13 residues. The CDR3 is CASSQLVGDEQFF. The CDR3 nucleotides are TGTGCCAGCAGCCAACTAGTAGGTGACGAGCAGTTCTTC.